The T cell receptor (beta chain) described here comes from a study of blood T cell repertoires in COVID-19. Trimming removed 4 bases from V and 7 bases from J; junction bases left unmatched: 6. Per germline, CDR1 LNHDA and CDR2 SQIVND (reference sequence). The CDR3 consists of 14 residues. Libraries were prepared by immunoSEQ multiplex PCR; TCRdb keeps only in-frame clonotypes and omits some of them. The profile shows roughly 100,000 clones, around 73% of them singletons. The TCR sequence derives from a man aged 55 to 70 with active or convalescent COVID-19. Sequenced material: peripheral blood. The genes are TRBV19 and TRBJ1-2; TRBD1 agrees at 10 bases. CDR3 bases: TGTGCCAGTAGTACAGGACAGGGGGAGAGTGGCTACACCTTC. Translating gives CASSTGQGESGYTF.